The text below deals with one T cell receptor beta chain. Its antigen remains unidentified. No base qualities exist here, and no much larger clone lies one base off it. High-throughput TCR beta sequencing profiled peripheral blood CD8+ and CD4+ T cells from healthy donors, Susac syndrome patients and multiple sclerosis patients. The healthy donors served as controls matched for age and sex. CD8+ TEMRA cells were enriched by FACS, while bulk CD8+ and CD4+ T cells were purified by magnetic negative isolation. Blood was drawn into EDTA tubes, processed within 24 hours, and PBMCs were isolated by density gradient centrifugation. PBMCs intended for TCR sequencing were cryopreserved in liquid nitrogen and were subsequently thawed in a 37 degrees C water bath. A purity of at least 90% was achieved for sorted or isolated CD4+, CD8+ and CD8+ TEMRA cells. For CDR1 and CDR2, the germline V gene lists ENHRY and SYGVKD. The V and J ends are trimmed by 0 bases and 3 bases, leaving 6 bases between them. Spanning cysteine to phenylalanine, the CDR3 consists of 13 amino acids. Only the CDR3 portion is preserved as DNA: 39 bases, with reading frame beginning at the first base.

The sample belongs to a study of CD8 T cells in Susac syndrome (dated by TCRdb to the late 2010s). For the study in its entirety: Whether CD8+ T cell activation and differentiation in Susac syndrome was antigen driven was tested using repertoire sequencing.

Summary of the overall study and its limitations: The number of individuals in the TCR sequencing and HLA analysis was acknowledged as relatively small.

RNA was extracted with the RNeasy kit and 0.5 to 1 ug was reverse transcribed using random hexamers. TCR beta CDR3 regions were amplified with the immunoSEQ multiplex PCR assay covering 54 Vbeta and 13 Jbeta segments. Bias from PCR amplification was corrected by using a synthetic template baseline for primer optimization and for computational correction. For the original study's pipeline: Reads were annotated to V, D and J genes according to IMGT and were analyzed with immunoSEQ Analyzer, with only productive sequences retained. Clonality was computed as one minus Shannon entropy normalized by log2 of the number of productive unique sequences. For each patient and control, public and private clones were evaluated within the 100 most prevalent clones. Clones were defined as Susac-specific if absent from the healthy and MS cohorts, from 1052 published viral clones and from other ImmuneACCESS disease sequences. TCRdb reprocessed the public reads (quality trimming at Q25 with fastp, clone calling with MiXCR) and kept in-frame beta chains. Each CDR3 protein appears once, grouped with its most common genes and DNA. The authors' filters were not applied to this entry. The sample table holds approximately 190,000 distinct CDR3 sequences, of which roughly 92% were seen once. The ten largest clones take up 0.1% of the sample.

The sample consisted of CD4+ T cells from PBMCs. Recombination joined TRBV10-3 with TRBJ2-7; confidence is insufficient to name the D gene. The receptor's source is a human donor in good health. The DNA is as follows: TGTGCCATCAGTGAGTCTCCGGACTACGAGCAGTACTTC. It is translated as CAISESPDYEQYF.